This is a list of T cell receptor beta chains from one sample in a study of OX40 agonist ivuxolimab in advanced cancers. Here immunoSEQ multiplex PCR was the method, and the copy in TCRdb shows in-frame clones only, minus some. The table lists 50,000 to 75,000 clones, around nine tenths of them singletons, with over 0.3% in the top ten. Material: CD4+ or CD8+ T cells sorted from blood, obtained in a trial of the OX40 agonist ivuxolimab. All receptors come from an adult with an advanced solid tumor such as melanoma, head and neck, liver or kidney cancer. Each CDR3 is given with its conserved first and last residue. Fields, in order: J gene, D gene, clone size, V gene, CDR3 protein, CDR3 DNA. The D gene is left open where the match is weak. The size of a clone is reported for some rows only, either as once, few or many, or as a class for expanded clones.

J gene: TRBJ2-1
D gene: -
clone size: -
V gene: TRBV6-4
CDR3 protein: CASSREFGVSYNEQFF
CDR3 DNA: TGTGCCAGCAGCCGGGAGTTCGGAGTCTCCTACAATGAGCAGTTCTTC

J gene: TRBJ2-1
D gene: -
clone size: once
V gene: TRBV11-2
CDR3 protein: CASSLFASATAYNEQFF
CDR3 DNA: TGTGCCAGCAGCTTATTTGCTAGCGCGACGGCCTACAATGAGCAGTTCTTC

J gene: TRBJ1-2
D gene: TRBD1
clone size: once
V gene: TRBV2
CDR3 protein: CASSGRGQAAGYTF
CDR3 DNA: TGTGCCAGCAGTGGGCGGGGACAGGCGGCTGGCTACACCTTC

J gene: TRBJ1-1
D gene: -
clone size: once
V gene: TRBV27
CDR3 protein: CASSFSGTNTEAFF
CDR3 DNA: TGTGCCAGCAGTTTTTCAGGGACTAACACTGAAGCTTTCTTT

J gene: TRBJ2-3
D gene: TRBD2
clone size: -
V gene: TRBV7-2
CDR3 protein: CASSLAGYGGAGDTQYF
CDR3 DNA: TGTGCCAGCAGCTTAGCAGGTTACGGGGGGGCTGGAGATACGCAGTATTTT

J gene: TRBJ2-1
D gene: TRBD2
clone size: few
V gene: TRBV7-9
CDR3 protein: CASSLGGLAISYNEQFF
CDR3 DNA: TGTGCCAGCAGCTTAGGGGGACTAGCGATCTCCTACAATGAGCAGTTCTTC

J gene: TRBJ2-2
D gene: -
clone size: -
V gene: TRBV20-1
CDR3 protein: CSARGVGELFF
CDR3 DNA: TGCAGTGCTAGAGGGGTGGGGGAGCTGTTTTTT

J gene: TRBJ1-5
D gene: TRBD1
clone size: -
V gene: TRBV12-5
CDR3 protein: CASALPGTGGNQPQHF
CDR3 DNA: TGTGCTAGTGCTTTACCCGGGACAGGCGGCAATCAGCCCCAGCATTTT

J gene: TRBJ1-2
D gene: -
clone size: -
V gene: TRBV6-5
CDR3 protein: CASSYTNREGYTF
CDR3 DNA: TGTGCCAGCAGTTACACTAACAGGGAGGGCTACACCTTC

J gene: TRBJ1-3
D gene: TRBD1
clone size: -
V gene: TRBV11-2
CDR3 protein: CASRVTGTGKRVSGNTIYF
CDR3 DNA: TGTGCCAGCAGGGTGACCGGGACAGGGAAGAGAGTCTCTGGAAACACCATATATTTT

J gene: TRBJ2-5
D gene: -
clone size: -
V gene: TRBV7-8
CDR3 protein: CASSSNSLGTQYF
CDR3 DNA: TGTGCCAGCAGCTCAAACAGCTTAGGGACCCAGTACTTC

J gene: TRBJ2-7
D gene: TRBD1
clone size: -
V gene: TRBV13
CDR3 protein: CASSATGRSGGQYF
CDR3 DNA: TGTGCCAGCAGCGCGACAGGGCGGAGTGGGGGGCAGTACTTC

J gene: TRBJ1-5
D gene: -
clone size: -
V gene: TRBV6-5
CDR3 protein: CASSESTGNQPQHF
CDR3 DNA: TGTGCCAGCAGTGAATCGACAGGAAATCAGCCCCAGCATTTT